One and the same sample provided the 24 T cell receptor beta chains below, sequenced in a study of CD8 T cells in Susac syndrome. RNA was extracted with the RNeasy kit, and a quantity of roughly 0.45 to 1 ug was reverse transcribed using random hexamers. TCRdb independently ran MiXCR on the immunoSEQ multiplex PCR reads; one entry per CDR3 protein. The sample comprises around 200,000 distinct CDR3 sequences, 85% to 95% of which are singletons, and approximately 0.075% rests with the top ten. The sample taken for sequencing was CD4+ T cells from PBMCs. The receptor set was obtained from a human donor with multiple sclerosis.

This chain links TRBV5-6 with TRBJ2-5, with D possibly being TRBD2 (5 bases). The ends were cut back, 4 bases at V and 9 bases at J, with 19 bases in the middle. Per the germline V gene, CDR1 is SGHDT and CDR2 is YYEEEE. The CDR3 is 14 residues long. CDR3 loop: CASSRSDSLLSQYF. The DNA for the CDR3 is TGTGCCAGCAGCCGCTCGGACTCTCTTCTATCCCAGTACTTC. Together with reference TRBV5-6 and TRBJ2-5, the CDR3 gives the full variable domain: DAGVTQSPTHLIKTRGQQVTLRCSPKSGHDTVSWYQQALGQGPQFIFQYYEEEERQRGNFPDRFSGHQFPNYSSELNVNALLLGDSALYLCASSRSDSLLSQYFGPGTRLLVL.

CDR3 coding DNA: TGTGCCTGGAGGGGCAGCGCTAACTATGGCTACACCTTC. The encoded protein is CAWRGSANYGYTF. This chain connects TRBV30 to TRBJ1-2; D gene uncertain. The V end was cut by 3 bases, the J end by 0 bases, with 8 bases between. Germline V gives CDR1 GTSNPN, CDR2 SVGIG (reference sequence). The CDR3 runs 13 residues. Based on the CDR3 plus reference TRBV30 and TRBJ1-2, the full variable domain is SQTIHQWPATLVQPVGSPLSLECTVEGTSNPNLYWYRQAAGRGLQLLFYSVGIGQISSEVPQNLSASRPQDRQFILSSKKLLLSDSGFYLCAWRGSANYGYTFGSGTRLTVV.

This chain connects TRBV29-1 to TRBJ2-3; 7 nucleotides agree with TRBD2. After removal of 6 bases from V and 14 bases from J, the junction contained 14 bases not matched to a gene. The CDR3 spans 12 residues. Germline V CDR1 and CDR2: SQVTM, ANQGSEA. The CDR3 region is CSVSAGPVGGYF. The CDR3 DNA sequence: TGCAGCGTGTCAGCGGGACCGGTGGGGGGGTATTTT.

The chain uses TRBV20-1 and TRBJ2-3; D is unresolved. CDR3 size: 13 residues. Germline-derived CDR1 and CDR2 are DFQATT and SNEGSKA (reference sequence). The germline V and J ends were trimmed by 6 bases and 2 bases, with 12 bases remaining between them. CDR3 DNA sequence: TGCAGTGCAGAGCTCGCAGCCACAGATACGCAGTATTTT. Translating gives CSAELAATDTQYF.

CDR3 DNA: TGTGCCTGGAGTGTCTTGACATGGGCCCAGTACTTC. This translates into CAWSVLTWAQYF. The gene calls are TRBV30 and TRBJ2-5; D is ambiguous. CDR1 GTSNPN and CDR2 SVGIG come from the germline V gene (reference sequence). CDR3 length equals 12 residues. V was cut by 0 bases and J by 9 bases, with 11 bases left in between.

J is TRBJ1-2 and V is TRBV30, with D uncertain. The CDR3 runs 14 residues. Trimming cost V 0 bases and J 3 bases, with 11 bases left between them. Per the germline V gene, CDR1 is GTSNPN and CDR2 is SVGIG (reference sequence). DNA of the CDR3: TGTGCCTGGAGTGTAACCCGTGTCGACTATGGCTACACCTTC. This translates into CAWSVTRVDYGYTF. Supplemented by reference TRBV30 and TRBJ1-2, the full variable domain reads SQTIHQWPATLVQPVGSPLSLECTVEGTSNPNLYWYRQAAGRGLQLLFYSVGIGQISSEVPQNLSASRPQDRQFILSSKKLLLSDSGFYLCAWSVTRVDYGYTFGSGTRLTVV.

The chain couples TRBV15 to TRBJ2-3, with 9 bases fitting TRBD2. Germline V lookup: CDR1 LNHNV, CDR2 YYDKDF (reference sequence). V shed 0 bases and J 2 bases; nucleotides not matched to a gene: 9. The CDR3 loop spans 18 amino acids. The CDR3 DNA reads as TGTGCCACCAGCAGAGAGAGCGGGGGGTCCCCTTTCACAGATACGCAGTATTTT. This gives the protein CATSRESGGSPFTDTQYF.

The chain combines TRBV7-9 with TRBJ1-1, with a tentative D call TRBD1 (5 bases). V lost 5 bases and J 7 bases, leaving 14 bases between the germline ends. From germline, CDR1 is SEHNR and CDR2 FQNEAQ (reference sequence). The CDR3 contains 13 residues. CDR3 DNA sequence: TGTGCCAGCAGCGTACCAGGGACCCGTGAAGCTTTCTTT. Its translation: CASSVPGTREAFF.

V gene TRBV6-5 combines with J gene TRBJ1-2; no clear D gene. Looked up from germline, CDR1 is MNHEY and CDR2 is SVGAGI. The CDR3 consists of 11 residues. Trimming shortened V by 10 bases and J by 6 bases, and 12 bases separated the two germline ends. CDR3: CATWRIDGYTF. The DNA for the CDR3 is TGTGCCACCTGGAGGATTGATGGCTACACCTTC.

Worth noting for this clonotype: Since no conserved phenylalanine or tryptophan closes the CDR3, a read error is the likely cause. The chain joins TRBV30 to TRBJ1-3, with TRBD1 as a possible D gene (6 bases). Trimming removed 6 bases at V and 0 bases at J, with 15 bases between. This CDR3 has 15 residues. The germline CDR1 and CDR2 sequences are GTSNPN and SVGIG (reference sequence). The CDR3 loop reads CACSTGSSSGNTIYL. The CDR3 nucleotides are TGTGCCTGTTCGACAGGTTCGTCCTCTGGAAACACCATATATCTT.

The chain joins TRBV15 to TRBJ2-7; D is uncertain. The V and J ends lost 0 bases and 4 bases respectively, with 10 bases between them. Germline loops: CDR1 LNHNV, CDR2 YYDKDF (reference sequence). CDR3 size: 14 residues. CDR3 region: CATSRDWGGYEQYF. CDR3 DNA sequence: TGTGCCACCAGCAGAGATTGGGGTGGGTACGAGCAGTACTTC. Together with reference TRBV15 and TRBJ2-7, the CDR3 gives the full variable domain: DAMVIQNPRYQVTQFGKPVTLSCSQTLNHNVMYWYQQKSSQAPKLLFHYYDKDFNNEADTPDNFQSRRPNTSFCFLDIRSPGLGDTAMYLCATSRDWGGYEQYFGPGTRLTVT.

This clonotype has just one count. J is TRBJ2-3 and V is TRBV20-1, with 8 bases lining up with TRBD1. The V segment lost 5 bases and the J segment 2 bases; nucleotides outside the gene matches: 6. The CDR3 spans 14 residues. Germline CDR1 reads DFQATT; CDR2 reads SNEGSKA (reference sequence). DNA of the CDR3: TGCAGTGCTCCGGACAGGGAGGACACAGATACGCAGTATTTT. Its translation: CSAPDREDTDTQYF.

The DNA of the CDR3 is TGTGCCAGCAGCGTCGGACCGCCACCCAATACGCAGTATTTT. Protein sequence: CASSVGPPPNTQYF. The chain is built from TRBV7-2 and TRBJ2-3; D is uncertain. Germline V gene lookup returns CDR1 SGHTA and CDR2 FQGNSA. The CDR3 length is 14 residues. V gave up 5 bases and J gave up 7 bases, with 16 bases separating them.

Here the CDR3 reads CASSSGLAGGNNEQFF. CDR3 coding DNA: TGTGCCAGCAGCTCAGGACTAGCGGGGGGGAACAATGAGCAGTTCTTC. The chain couples TRBV7-3 to TRBJ2-1; 15 bases agree with TRBD2. The V gene end was trimmed by 4 bases and the J gene end by 5 bases; junction bases not matched to a gene: 3. Germline lookup yields CDR1 SGHTA and CDR2 FQGTGA. This CDR3 region has 16 residues.

The chain recombines TRBV12-3 or TRBV12-4 with TRBJ2-3, with 10 bases that match TRBD2. J gave up 0 bases and V 6 bases, and 6 bases lay outside the gene matches. This CDR3 spans 16 amino acids. The CDR3 loop is CASSPPLAGSTDTQYF. CDR3 bases: TGTGCCAGCAGCCCGCCACTAGCGGGGAGCACAGATACGCAGTATTTT.

The chain uses TRBV9 and TRBJ2-5; D unresolved. Germline CDR1 SGDLS, CDR2 YYNGEE. This CDR3 contains 15 residues. V lost 0 bases and J lost 4, with 13 bases in between. The chain's CDR3 is CASSVGSRPPETQYF. CDR3 coding DNA: TGTGCCAGCAGCGTAGGCTCGCGGCCCCCAGAGACCCAGTACTTC.

The chain is built from TRBV4-1 and TRBJ1-4; no reliable D call. CDR3 size: 16 residues. Between the trimmed V and J ends, which lost 1 base and 0 bases, there was a span of 9 bases. Germline lookup yields CDR1 MGHRA and CDR2 YSYEKL. The CDR3, as DNA: TGCGCCAGCAGCCAAGGATACGGATCAACTAATGAAAAACTGTTTTTT. Protein: CASSQGYGSTNEKLFF.

This clonotype has only one observation. The DNA for the CDR3 is TGCAGCGTCCCCGGGGCAGGGTATAATGAGCAGTTCTTC. Protein product: CSVPGAGYNEQFF. The chain is built from TRBV29-1 and TRBJ2-1, with D perhaps TRBD1 or TRBD2 (5 bases each). Germline CDR1 is SQVTM and CDR2 is ANQGSEA. This CDR3 contains 13 residues. The V end lost 6 bases, the J end lost 7 bases, and 16 bases lay between the germline ends.

This chain joins TRBV6-2 or TRBV6-3 and TRBJ2-3; TRBD2 matches at 14 bases. The V gene end was trimmed by 6 bases and the J gene end by 0 bases; junction bases not matched to a gene: 20. The germline V gene has CDR1 MNHEY and CDR2 SVGEGT. CDR3 length: 22 residues. The CDR3 loop is CASSLRPGTSGGHARSTDTQYF. The DNA for the CDR3 is TGTGCCAGCAGCCTACGCCCCGGGACTAGCGGGGGACATGCTCGGAGCACAGATACGCAGTATTTT.

The chain recombines TRBV29-1 with TRBJ1-2; 7 bases agree with TRBD1. V trimming: 6 bases; J trimming: 3 bases; junction bases outside the gene matches: 13. Germline loops: CDR1 SQVTM, CDR2 ANQGSEA. The CDR3 is 15 amino acids. The CDR3 protein is CSVQTATGWDYGYTF. DNA for the CDR3: TGCAGCGTCCAAACGGCGACAGGGTGGGACTATGGCTACACCTTC.

This chain links TRBV18 with TRBJ1-1; D is unresolved. CDR1 is KGHSH, CDR2 LQKENI, per germline. Trimming cost V 3 bases and J 4 bases, with 9 bases left between them. This CDR3 comprises 13 residues. Here the CDR3 reads CASSPSASTEAFF. The DNA for the CDR3 is TGTGCCAGCTCACCCTCCGCGTCCACTGAAGCTTTCTTT.

The chain recombines TRBV19 with TRBJ2-3; D is undetermined. The CDR3 loop spans 14 amino acids. The germline V gene encodes CDR1 LNHDA and CDR2 SQIVND (reference sequence). V shed 3 bases and J shed 5 bases, with 12 bases lying between them. CDR3 loop: CASSIARIGDTQYF. DNA for the CDR3: TGTGCCAGTAGTATTGCGCGCATCGGAGATACGCAGTATTTT.

The rearrangement links TRBV7-3 to TRBJ2-4, with D tentatively TRBD1 or TRBD2 (5 bases each). Germline V lookup: CDR1 SGHTA, CDR2 FQGTGA. Trimming took off 2 bases at V and 8 bases at J, with 13 bases between the two ends. The CDR3 runs 14 residues. The CDR3 nucleotides read TGTGCCAGCAGCTTAGGCTCAGGGACGGACATTCAGTACTTC. It encodes CASSLGSGTDIQYF.

The chain uses TRBV15 and TRBJ2-3, with D possibly matching TRBD2 (5 bases). V was shortened by 1 base and J by 4 bases, with 12 bases between the two germline ends. The length of the CDR3 is 15 residues. From germline, CDR1 is LNHNV and CDR2 YYDKDF (reference sequence). The CDR3 is CATSRAPLEADTQYF. CDR3 nucleotides: TGTGCCACCAGCAGAGCCCCACTAGAGGCAGATACGCAGTATTTT.